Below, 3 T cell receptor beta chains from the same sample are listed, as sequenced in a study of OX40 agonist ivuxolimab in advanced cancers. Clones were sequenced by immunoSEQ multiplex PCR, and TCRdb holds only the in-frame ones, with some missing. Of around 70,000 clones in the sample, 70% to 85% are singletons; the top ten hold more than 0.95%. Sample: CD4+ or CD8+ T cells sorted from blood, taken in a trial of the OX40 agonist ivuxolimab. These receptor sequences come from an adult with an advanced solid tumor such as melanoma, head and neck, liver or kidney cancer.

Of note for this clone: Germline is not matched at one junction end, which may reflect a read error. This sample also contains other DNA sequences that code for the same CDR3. CDR3 region: CASSLENTEAFF. DNA for the CDR3: TGTGCCAGCAGTTTAGAGAACACTGAAGCTTTCTTT. V and J are TRBV11-3 and TRBJ1-1, with unresolved D. This CDR3 region has 12 residues. CDR1 and CDR2 from the germline V gene are SGHNT and YENEEA.

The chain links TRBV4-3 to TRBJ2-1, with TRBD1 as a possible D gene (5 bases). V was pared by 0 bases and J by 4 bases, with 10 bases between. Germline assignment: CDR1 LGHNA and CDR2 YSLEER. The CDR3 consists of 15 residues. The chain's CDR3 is CASSQDRQTYNEQFF. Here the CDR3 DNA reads TGCGCCAGCAGCCAAGATAGACAGACGTACAATGAGCAGTTCTTC.

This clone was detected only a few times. The CDR3 reads CASSEAVLNYGYTF. CDR3 nucleotides: TGTGCCAGCAGTGAAGCGGTACTCAACTATGGCTACACCTTC. This chain joins TRBV6-1 and TRBJ1-2; D not certain. CDR3 size: 14 residues. Germline V CDR1 and CDR2: MNHNS, SASEGT. V lost 0 bases, J lost 2 bases, and 7 bases lay in between.